This T cell receptor (beta chain) was sequenced during a study of cytomegalovirus exposure and HLA in healthy donors. Across the study: A later analysis reported the 120 validation repertoires used the same platform as the roughly 700 first-cohort repertoires.

This table comes from immunoSEQ multiplex PCR, and its TCRdb copy is limited to in-frame clones, with some not included. Among some 320,000 clones listed, approximately 90% were seen once. The CDR3 covers 14 residues. Germline V gene sequence: CDR1 SGHAT, CDR2 FQNNGV. Trimming took 3 bases from V and 2 from J; bases not matched to a gene: 3. Whole-study findings and limits: Published work reported that the classifier diagnosed cytomegalovirus status with high specificity and sensitivity. The study designated 150 or so TCR beta chains cytomegalovirus-associated.

Notes on this clone: Its target is unknown.

V gene TRBV11-2 combines with J gene TRBJ2-5, with 7 nucleotides matching TRBD1. The clonotype comes from a woman in her thirties in good health and CMV-seropositive. Sequencing input: PBMCs. The CDR3 here is CASSLGQNQETQYF. The CDR3 nucleotides read TGTGCCAGCAGCTTGGGACAGAATCAAGAGACCCAGTACTTC. Using reference TRBV11-2 and TRBJ2-5 for the parts outside the CDR3, the full variable domain is EAGVAQSPRYKIIEKRQSVAFWCNPISGHATLYWYQQILGQGPKLLIQFQNNGVVDDSQLPKDRFSAERLKGVDSTLKIQPAKLEDSAVYLCASSLGQNQETQYFGPGTRLLVL.